This entry is about one T cell receptor beta chain. The entry originates in a study of blood T cell repertoires in COVID-19. Study-level background: There were acute and convalescent COVID-19 samples, and they came from the United States, Italy and Spain.

Here immunoSEQ multiplex PCR was the method, and the copy in TCRdb shows in-frame clones only, minus some. The data hold nearly 80,000 clones, with over 75% observed a single time. The CDR3 has 18 amino acids. V shed 4 bases and J shed 5 bases, with 23 bases lying between them. Germline V gene lookup returns CDR1 LGHNA and CDR2 YSLEER. What was sequenced was peripheral blood. The V call is TRBV4-3, the J call TRBJ1-4, with no clear D. The receptor was isolated from a woman of 80 years or more with acute or convalescent COVID-19. This CDR3 is CASSPTRLGARGNEKLFF. CDR3 in DNA: TGCGCCAGCAGCCCTACCCGACTCGGAGCGCGGGGAAATGAAAAACTGTTTTTT.